These 7 T cell receptor beta chains were sequenced from one sample in a study of blood T cells in healthy people across ages. It was with a sample-barcoded 5' primer and a J-beta primer mix that a second PCR of roughly 7 to 12 cycles was run. MiXCR was run by TCRdb on the 5' RACE reads, yielding one entry per CDR3 protein. There are approximately 320,000 distinct CDR3 sequences in the sample; around 27% occur only once, and around 29% lies in the top ten. Sequencing was done on a sample of blood. The receptors derive from an older woman in good health.

The chain carries TRBV4-3 and TRBJ2-2; the D is unclear. Per germline, CDR1 LGHNA and CDR2 YSLEER. The CDR3 covers 15 residues. Trimming stripped 4 bases from V and 0 bases from J, with 9 bases between. CDR3 coding DNA: TGCGCCAGCAGCCCGTCTCCCACGAACACCGGGGAGCTGTTTTTT. This codes for CASSPSPTNTGELFF.

CDR3 in DNA: TGCAGTGCTAGAGGGTACAGGGTCAATGAGCAGTTCTTC. The encoded protein is CSARGYRVNEQFF. The chain employs TRBV20-1 and TRBJ2-5, with a tentative D call TRBD1 (6 bases). The DNA end is more similar to TRBJ2-1, so the J call may be wrong. This CDR3 has 13 amino acids. Germline assignment: CDR1 DFQATT and CDR2 SNEGSKA (reference sequence).

Of note for this clonotype: A clone one base away is much larger, so this may be a read error. V gene TRBV27 combines with J gene TRBJ1-6; 8 bases align to TRBD1. This CDR3 is built from 15 residues. Germline-derived CDR1 and CDR2 are MNHEY and SMNVEV (reference sequence). The J segment lost 10 bases and the V segment lost 1 base, leaving 6 bases of the junction unmatched. The CDR3 sequence: CASSLWTGRISPLHF. The CDR3 DNA follows: TGTGCCAGCAGTTTATGGACAGGGAGGATCTCACCCCTCCACTTT.

This chain links TRBV7-2 with TRBJ2-5, with 8 positions matching TRBD1. This CDR3 region has 12 residues. The junction had 9 bases not matched to a gene; V was cut back by 5 bases and J by 13 bases. CDR1 is SGHTA, CDR2 FQGNSA, per germline. The CDR3 bases are TGTGCCAGCAGCGGCACGGACAGGGTATCGTACTTC. Protein product: CASSGTDRVSYF.

This CDR3 reads CSVGVPGELFF. CDR3 bases: TGCAGCGTGGGTGTCCCCGGGGAGCTGTTTTTT. The chain combines TRBV29-1 with TRBJ2-2, with D unclear. V lost 6 bases and J lost 6, with 8 bases in between. CDR1 is SQVTM, CDR2 ANQGSEA, per germline. This CDR3 has 11 residues.

The V call is TRBV20-1, the J call TRBJ2-7, with 8 bases lining up with TRBD2. Germline V gene data show CDR1 as DFQATT and CDR2 as SNEGSKA (reference sequence). CDR3 length: 14 amino acids. V was pared by 2 bases and J by 7 bases, with 10 bases of the junction left unmatched. CDR3 in amino acids: CSARRAGVSGEQYF. The CDR3 nucleotides read TGCAGTGCTAGAAGAGCGGGAGTATCAGGAGAGCAGTACTTC.

This chain joins TRBV5-1 and TRBJ2-5; D is possibly TRBD1 (6 bases). The CDR3 length is 15 residues. Germline V gives CDR1 SGHRS, CDR2 YFSETQ. The germline V and J ends were trimmed by 4 bases and 1 base, with 14 bases remaining between them. The CDR3 DNA reads TGCGCCAGCAGCAGAGGACAGAGCCTCCAAGAGACCCAGTACTTC. The encoded protein is CASSRGQSLQETQYF.